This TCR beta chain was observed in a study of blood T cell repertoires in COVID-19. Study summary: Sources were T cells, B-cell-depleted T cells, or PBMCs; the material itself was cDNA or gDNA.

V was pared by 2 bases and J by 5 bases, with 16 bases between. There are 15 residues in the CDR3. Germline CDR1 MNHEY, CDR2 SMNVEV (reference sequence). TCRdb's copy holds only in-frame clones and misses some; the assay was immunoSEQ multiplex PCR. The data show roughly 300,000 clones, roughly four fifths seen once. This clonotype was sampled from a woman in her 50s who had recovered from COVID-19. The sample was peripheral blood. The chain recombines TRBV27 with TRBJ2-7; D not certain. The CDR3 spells CASSLDPGFPHEQYF. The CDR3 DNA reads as TGTGCCAGCAGTTTAGATCCGGGTTTCCCTCACGAGCAGTACTTC.